This is a list of T cell receptor beta chains from one sample in a study of Ad26.COV2.S vaccination and SARS-CoV-2 variants. Here immunoSEQ multiplex PCR was the method, and the copy in TCRdb shows in-frame clones only, minus some. The table records 350,000 to 450,000 clones, roughly 90% of them present only once. The sample here was peripheral blood, taken in a trial of Ad26.COV2.S vaccine versus placebo. All receptors come from a person between 18 and 59 years old who received the Ad26.COV2.S COVID-19 vaccine or a placebo. Each CDR3 is given with its conserved first and last residue. Each record gives: J gene, clone size, V gene, D gene, CDR3 protein, CDR3 DNA. A D gene is named only where the DNA matches it firmly. Only some rows state a clone size, as once, few, many or a class for expanded clones.

j_call: TRBJ1-2; clone_size: NA; v_call: TRBV5-4; d_call: NA; cdr3_aa: CASSEGHPLNYGYTF; cdr3_nt: TGTGCCAGCAGCGAAGGACATCCTCTAAACTATGGCTACACCTTC
j_call: TRBJ1-6; clone_size: NA; v_call: TRBV7-2; d_call: TRBD1; cdr3_aa: CASSATGAYNSPLHF; cdr3_nt: TGTGCCAGCAGCGCGACAGGGGCGTATAATTCACCCCTCCACTTT
j_call: TRBJ2-7; clone_size: NA; v_call: TRBV7-6; d_call: NA; cdr3_aa: CASSPTDLYEQYF; cdr3_nt: TGTGCCAGCAGCCCCACGGACCTTTACGAGCAGTACTTC
j_call: TRBJ2-7; clone_size: once; v_call: TRBV13; d_call: TRBD1; cdr3_aa: CASSRMNLQGWEQYF; cdr3_nt: TGTGCCAGCAGCCGCATGAACCTACAGGGGTGGGAGCAGTACTTC
j_call: TRBJ2-7; clone_size: once; v_call: TRBV29-1; d_call: NA; cdr3_aa: CSVEASSGRSYEQYF; cdr3_nt: TGCAGCGTTGAAGCTTCTTCAGGGCGGTCCTACGAGCAGTACTTC
j_call: TRBJ2-6; clone_size: NA; v_call: TRBV28; d_call: TRBD1; cdr3_aa: CASTPGQGGFSGANVLTF; cdr3_nt: TGTGCCAGCACCCCGGGACAGGGAGGATTTTCTGGGGCCAACGTCCTGACTTTC
j_call: TRBJ2-1; clone_size: NA; v_call: TRBV27; d_call: NA; cdr3_aa: CASKLGGSYNEQFF; cdr3_nt: TGTGCCAGCAAGTTGGGGGGCTCCTACAATGAGCAGTTCTTC
j_call: TRBJ2-2; clone_size: NA; v_call: TRBV11-2; d_call: NA; cdr3_aa: CASSFWGTGELFF; cdr3_nt: TGTGCCAGCAGCTTCTGGGGGACCGGGGAGCTGTTTTTT
j_call: TRBJ1-1; clone_size: NA; v_call: TRBV29-1; d_call: TRBD1; cdr3_aa: CSVQDRATEAFF; cdr3_nt: TGCAGCGTTCAAGACAGGGCCACTGAAGCTTTCTTT
j_call: TRBJ1-5; clone_size: NA; v_call: TRBV27; d_call: TRBD1; cdr3_aa: CASAGQGHQPQHF; cdr3_nt: TGTGCCAGCGCGGGACAGGGTCATCAGCCCCAGCATTTT
j_call: TRBJ1-2; clone_size: NA; v_call: TRBV6-5; d_call: NA; cdr3_aa: CASSLDVYGYTF; cdr3_nt: TGTGCCAGCAGTCTGGACGTCTATGGCTACACCTTC
j_call: TRBJ2-1; clone_size: NA; v_call: TRBV3-1/TRBV3-2; d_call: TRBD2; cdr3_aa: CASSQEAGGPNYNEQFF; cdr3_nt: TGTGCCAGCAGCCAAGAAGCGGGGGGGCCTAATTACAATGAGCAGTTCTTC
j_call: TRBJ2-3; clone_size: NA; v_call: TRBV6-1; d_call: NA; cdr3_aa: CASSEALSAPRGTQYF; cdr3_nt: TGTGCCAGCAGTGAAGCGCTTTCGGCTCCGCGGGGTACGCAGTATTTT
j_call: TRBJ1-1; clone_size: NA; v_call: TRBV30; d_call: NA; cdr3_aa: CAWSVPRVMNTEAFF; cdr3_nt: TGTGCCTGGAGTGTACCCAGAGTCATGAACACTGAAGCTTTCTTT
j_call: TRBJ2-5; clone_size: NA; v_call: TRBV30; d_call: NA; cdr3_aa: CAWGRSGTQYF; cdr3_nt: TGTGCCTGGGGGAGGTCGGGGACCCAGTACTTC
j_call: TRBJ2-6; clone_size: NA; v_call: TRBV25-1; d_call: TRBD2; cdr3_aa: CASSEARGTSGANVLTF; cdr3_nt: TGTGCCAGCAGTGAGGCGCGGGGGACCTCTGGGGCCAACGTCCTGACTTTC
j_call: TRBJ1-4; clone_size: NA; v_call: TRBV13; d_call: TRBD1; cdr3_aa: CASSKRTGVDEKLFF; cdr3_nt: TGTGCCAGCAGCAAGCGAACAGGGGTCGATGAAAAACTGTTTTTT
j_call: TRBJ2-2; clone_size: NA; v_call: TRBV7-9; d_call: NA; cdr3_aa: CAGFDTGELFF; cdr3_nt: TGTGCCGGCTTTGACACCGGGGAGCTGTTTTTT
j_call: TRBJ1-1; clone_size: NA; v_call: TRBV4-3; d_call: NA; cdr3_aa: CASSLWGTEAFF; cdr3_nt: TGCGCCAGCAGCCTCTGGGGCACTGAAGCTTTCTTT
j_call: TRBJ2-7; clone_size: NA; v_call: TRBV21-1; d_call: NA; cdr3_aa: CASRKTGKSSYEQYF; cdr3_nt: TGTGCCAGCAGGAAAACCGGGAAAAGCTCCTACGAGCAGTACTTC
j_call: TRBJ2-4; clone_size: NA; v_call: TRBV19; d_call: NA; cdr3_aa: CASSIGGAGKNIQYF; cdr3_nt: TGTGCCAGTAGTATAGGCGGGGCGGGCAAAAACATTCAGTACTTC
j_call: TRBJ2-1; clone_size: NA; v_call: TRBV9; d_call: TRBD2; cdr3_aa: CASSPEGLAGGRRYNEQFF; cdr3_nt: TGTGCCAGCAGCCCCGAAGGACTAGCGGGGGGGCGAAGGTACAATGAGCAGTTCTTC
j_call: TRBJ2-3; clone_size: once; v_call: TRBV2; d_call: TRBD2; cdr3_aa: CASSEGLAGGGDTQYF; cdr3_nt: TGTGCCAGCAGTGAAGGTCTAGCGGGGGGCGGAGATACGCAGTATTTT
j_call: TRBJ2-1; clone_size: few; v_call: TRBV6-5; d_call: NA; cdr3_aa: CASSVGPVTNEQFF; cdr3_nt: TGTGCCAGCAGCGTGGGTCCGGTGACCAATGAGCAGTTCTTC
j_call: TRBJ2-7; clone_size: NA; v_call: TRBV10-3; d_call: NA; cdr3_aa: CAISEVRGPLYEQYF; cdr3_nt: TGTGCCATCAGTGAGGTCCGGGGTCCCCTATACGAGCAGTACTTC
j_call: TRBJ2-2; clone_size: once; v_call: TRBV2; d_call: NA; cdr3_aa: CAVRRGGTGELFF; cdr3_nt: TGTGCCGTCCGGAGGGGAGGAACCGGGGAGCTGTTTTTT
j_call: TRBJ1-4; clone_size: NA; v_call: TRBV28; d_call: NA; cdr3_aa: CASSLSQASKLFF; cdr3_nt: TGTGCCAGCAGTTTGTCGCAGGCTTCAAAACTGTTTTTT
j_call: TRBJ2-7; clone_size: NA; v_call: TRBV19; d_call: NA; cdr3_aa: CASSIETGQSYEQYF; cdr3_nt: TGTGCCAGTAGTATAGAAACCGGACAGTCATACGAGCAGTACTTC
j_call: TRBJ1-2; clone_size: NA; v_call: TRBV2; d_call: NA; cdr3_aa: CASRTTGAAYGYTF; cdr3_nt: TGTGCCAGCAGAACGACAGGCGCTGCCTATGGCTACACCTTC
j_call: TRBJ1-2; clone_size: NA; v_call: TRBV4-1; d_call: NA; cdr3_aa: CASSQPDRDYGYTF; cdr3_nt: TGCGCCAGCAGCCAGCCGGACAGAGACTATGGCTACACCTTC
j_call: TRBJ1-1; clone_size: few; v_call: TRBV28; d_call: NA; cdr3_aa: CASSLEYRTNTEAFF; cdr3_nt: TGTGCCAGCAGTTTAGAGTACAGGACGAACACTGAAGCTTTCTTT
j_call: TRBJ1-1; clone_size: NA; v_call: TRBV2; d_call: NA; cdr3_aa: CASSQRGTEAFF; cdr3_nt: TGTGCCAGCAGCCAGAGGGGCACTGAAGCTTTCTTT
j_call: TRBJ2-5; clone_size: NA; v_call: TRBV2; d_call: TRBD1; cdr3_aa: CASRTGQGETQYF; cdr3_nt: TGTGCCAGCAGGACGGGACAGGGGGAGACCCAGTACTTC
j_call: TRBJ2-1; clone_size: few; v_call: TRBV10-3; d_call: NA; cdr3_aa: CAISDYNEQFF; cdr3_nt: TGTGCCATCAGCGACTACAATGAGCAGTTCTTC
j_call: TRBJ1-1; clone_size: NA; v_call: TRBV11-2; d_call: NA; cdr3_aa: CASTAGTEAFF; cdr3_nt: TGTGCCAGCACGGCGGGGACTGAAGCTTTCTTT
j_call: TRBJ1-2; clone_size: NA; v_call: TRBV7-9; d_call: NA; cdr3_aa: CASSATTGLSYGYTF; cdr3_nt: TGTGCCAGCAGCGCGACCACAGGGTTAAGCTATGGCTACACCTTC
j_call: TRBJ2-5; clone_size: NA; v_call: TRBV5-1; d_call: NA; cdr3_aa: CASSSQPTLQETQYF; cdr3_nt: TGCGCCAGCAGCTCACAGCCAACTCTCCAAGAGACCCAGTACTTC
j_call: TRBJ2-7; clone_size: NA; v_call: TRBV5-1; d_call: NA; cdr3_aa: CASSLSPQGLGSYEQYF; cdr3_nt: TGCGCCAGCAGCTTATCCCCACAGGGTTTGGGCTCCTACGAGCAGTACTTC
j_call: TRBJ2-1; clone_size: NA; v_call: TRBV30; d_call: TRBD2; cdr3_aa: CAWSVPRLAGAYNEQFF; cdr3_nt: TGTGCCTGGAGTGTACCCCGACTAGCGGGGGCCTACAATGAGCAGTTCTTC
j_call: TRBJ1-4; clone_size: NA; v_call: TRBV7-2; d_call: NA; cdr3_aa: CASRRNPTNEKLFF; cdr3_nt: TGTGCCAGCAGGAGGAATCCAACTAATGAAAAACTGTTTTTT
j_call: TRBJ2-5; clone_size: NA; v_call: TRBV2; d_call: NA; cdr3_aa: CASSRVSSQETQYF; cdr3_nt: TGTGCCAGCAGCAGAGTCTCGTCCCAAGAGACCCAGTACTTC
j_call: TRBJ2-7; clone_size: NA; v_call: TRBV5-5; d_call: TRBD1; cdr3_aa: CASSPRPTGAPSEQYF; cdr3_nt: TGTGCCAGCAGCCCGCGACCCACAGGGGCCCCCTCCGAGCAGTACTTC
j_call: TRBJ1-2; clone_size: NA; v_call: TRBV5-1; d_call: NA; cdr3_aa: CASSLTGQGANYGYTF; cdr3_nt: TGCGCCAGCAGCCTGACCGGGCAAGGGGCTAACTATGGCTACACCTTC
j_call: TRBJ2-5; clone_size: NA; v_call: TRBV6-6; d_call: NA; cdr3_aa: CASSYSGSGETQYF; cdr3_nt: TGTGCCAGCAGTTACTCGGGGTCGGGAGAGACCCAGTACTTC
j_call: TRBJ2-1; clone_size: NA; v_call: TRBV9; d_call: NA; cdr3_aa: CASSVELVSANEQFF; cdr3_nt: TGTGCCAGCAGCGTAGAGCTAGTATCGGCTAATGAGCAGTTCTTC
j_call: TRBJ2-3; clone_size: NA; v_call: TRBV10-1; d_call: TRBD2; cdr3_aa: CASSIGLAVTDTQYF; cdr3_nt: TGCGCCAGCAGTATCGGACTAGCGGTCACAGATACGCAGTATTTT
j_call: TRBJ2-7; clone_size: once; v_call: TRBV6-1; d_call: TRBD1; cdr3_aa: CASSKAKAGTGFFEQYF; cdr3_nt: TGTGCCAGCAGTAAAGCAAAGGCCGGGACAGGCTTCTTCGAGCAGTACTTC
j_call: TRBJ2-1; clone_size: NA; v_call: TRBV19; d_call: TRBD2; cdr3_aa: CASRRLAGGLDEQFF; cdr3_nt: TGTGCCAGTAGAAGACTAGCGGGGGGGTTAGATGAGCAGTTCTTC
j_call: TRBJ2-3; clone_size: NA; v_call: TRBV4-1; d_call: NA; cdr3_aa: CASSRLGTDTQYF; cdr3_nt: TGCGCCAGCAGCCGTTTGGGGACAGATACGCAGTATTTT
j_call: TRBJ1-2; clone_size: NA; v_call: TRBV28; d_call: NA; cdr3_aa: CASSPIRGVITSTNYGYTF; cdr3_nt: TGTGCCAGCAGTCCAATCCGGGGGGTGATCACCTCCACTAACTATGGCTACACCTTC
j_call: TRBJ1-1; clone_size: once; v_call: TRBV6-5; d_call: NA; cdr3_aa: CASNKIDETEAFF; cdr3_nt: TGTGCCAGCAATAAAATAGACGAGACTGAAGCTTTCTTT
j_call: TRBJ1-1; clone_size: NA; v_call: TRBV10-1; d_call: NA; cdr3_aa: CASSEGGKEAFF; cdr3_nt: TGCGCCAGCAGTGAGGGGGGCAAAGAAGCTTTCTTT
j_call: TRBJ2-3; clone_size: NA; v_call: TRBV27; d_call: NA; cdr3_aa: CASGGLVSLDTQYF; cdr3_nt: TGTGCCAGCGGGGGCCTGGTTTCGTTAGATACGCAGTATTTT
j_call: TRBJ2-5; clone_size: NA; v_call: TRBV7-9; d_call: NA; cdr3_aa: CASSPTGRQETQYF; cdr3_nt: TGTGCCAGCAGCCCGACAGGCCGTCAAGAGACCCAGTACTTC
j_call: TRBJ1-1; clone_size: once; v_call: TRBV9; d_call: NA; cdr3_aa: CASSVEDRVYTEAFF; cdr3_nt: TGTGCCAGCAGCGTAGAGGACCGAGTCTACACTGAAGCTTTCTTT
j_call: TRBJ1-6; clone_size: once; v_call: TRBV9; d_call: NA; cdr3_aa: CASSKGGPHYNSPLHF; cdr3_nt: TGTGCCAGCAGCAAGGGGGGCCCCCACTATAATTCACCCCTCCACTTT
j_call: TRBJ1-1; clone_size: once; v_call: TRBV28; d_call: NA; cdr3_aa: CASSLTGLNTEAFF; cdr3_nt: TGTGCCAGCAGCCTAACAGGCTTGAACACTGAAGCTTTCTTT